This T cell receptor beta chain was profiled in a study of cytomegalovirus exposure and HLA in healthy donors. A word on this clone: Its antigen is still unknown.

The primer mix had 60 Vbeta and 13 Jbeta primers. Only in-frame clones appear in the TCRdb table, and some are missing; sequencing was by immunoSEQ multiplex PCR. This sample's table has over 65,000 clones. Study results and caveats: According to the study, 160 or so TCR beta chains were cytomegalovirus-associated. Most TCR sequences were rare, but some public TCRs occurred in many donors.

Donors showed nominal health when sampled, although they likely had unrecorded immune exposures. The sequenced material came from PBMCs. The sequence derives from a woman in her 30s in good health and CMV-seronegative.

The CDR3 reads CASSPPDGNEQFF. The CDR3 region has the DNA TGTGCCAGCAGCCCCCCCGACGGGAATGAGCAGTTCTTC. V gene TRBV6-6 combines with J gene TRBJ2-1; no reliable D call. CDR3 length equals 13 residues. V was cut by 6 bases and J by 7 bases, with 13 bases left in between. Germline-derived CDR1 and CDR2 are MNHNY and SVGAGI (reference sequence).